This T cell receptor beta chain was captured by sequencing in a study of cytomegalovirus exposure and HLA in healthy donors. PCR employed 60 Vbeta and 13 Jbeta primers. Data came from immunoSEQ multiplex PCR; TCRdb stores just in-frame clones and leaves some out. The sample has 90,000 to 110,000 clones, around 81% seen once; the top ten hold less than 2.5%. Germline V gene data show CDR1 as SQVTM and CDR2 as ANQGSEA. Trimming removed 6 bases at V and 6 bases at J, with 17 bases between. There are 13 residues in the CDR3. The clonotype comes from a woman in her 30s in good health and CMV-seronegative. The chain couples TRBV29-1 to TRBJ1-1, with D possibly TRBD1 on 6 matching bases. Sequenced material: PBMCs. The CDR3 spells CSVETSKGAEAFF. In DNA, the CDR3 is TGCAGCGTGGAGACATCTAAGGGGGCTGAAGCTTTCTTT.